The sample holds one count of the clone carrying this T cell receptor (beta chain). Its target is not known. Here immunoSEQ multiplex PCR was the method, and the copy in TCRdb shows in-frame clones only, minus some. The sample carries roughly 100,000 clones, around 94% recorded once. This sample stems from a study of T cell responses to AZD1222 COVID-19 vaccine. Overall study context: Whether given at about 4 or about 12 weeks, second doses were pooled.

The V gene end was trimmed by 0 bases and the J gene end by 6 bases; junction bases not matched to a gene: 9. This CDR3 spans 17 amino acids. Germline V gene lookup returns CDR1 LGHNA and CDR2 YSLEER. Study-wide results and caveats: Donors were largely white British and mainly female; clonal diversity was possibly underestimated.

The material was peripheral blood, obtained on day 0 of AZD1222 vaccination. V gene TRBV4-3 combines with J gene TRBJ2-1, with 9 positions matching TRBD2. This clonotype originated in an adult in good health. DNA of the CDR3: TGCGCCAGCAGCCAAGAAGGGCGGGGGGGCCCCGGCAATGAGCAGTTCTTC. Translated: CASSQEGRGGPGNEQFF.